This TCR beta chain was obtained from a study of vaccination and CD4 T cells after COVID-19. Across the whole study: Timing of post-vaccine sample collection was a median around 75 days after dose two, with a range of 14 to 241. Some control cultures received a CEFX pool, which served as the positive control. Others received an HIV-1 Nef pool or no peptide.

The germline V gene encodes CDR1 SGHAT and CDR2 FQNNGV. Trimming left V 4 bases short and J 0 bases short, with 19 bases between. This CDR3 is 19 amino acids long. Points from the study as a whole: A nonsignificant median increase from about 22 to 38 SARS-CoV-2-reactive clonotypes was observed.

Sample treatment: roughly 10-day PBMC culture with coronavirus spike peptide pools or control peptides (ViraFEST assay). Cultures of PBMCs, around 2 million per well, were set up with 10 IU/ml IL-2 and roughly 9 ug/ml peptide pools. The Oncomine TCR Beta short-read assay sequenced DNA from cultured CD4+ T cells. TCRdb called the PCR reads again in MiXCR, with one record for every CDR3 protein. The table lists approximately 11,000 distinct CDR3 sequences, 56% of them singletons. On this clonotype: Antigen specificity is unknown.

The TCR was taken from a human donor who had recovered from COVID-19. The material sequenced was CD4+ T cells from blood, cultured in vitro. V gene TRBV11-2 combines with J gene TRBJ2-6; the D gene is possibly TRBD1 (5 bases). Here the CDR3 DNA reads TGTGCCAGCAGCTCGCCTCGACAGATACCCGTCTCTGGGGCCAACGTCCTGACTTTC. Its translation is CASSSPRQIPVSGANVLTF.